Listed below are T cell receptor beta chains from one sample, sequenced in a study of T cell repertoires in cytomegalovirus infection. TCRdb re-called the reads through MiXCR, storing one row per CDR3 protein. The table lists over 55,000 distinct CDR3 sequences, 20% to 25% of them singletons. What these receptors recognize is not known. The starting material was CD8+ T cells from cultured PBMCs, obtained from culture after CMV antigen stimulation. These receptors originate from a human donor in good health (CMV status not recorded). Some clones in this sample may be carry-over from other donors' samples. Each CDR3 is given with its conserved first and last residue. The D gene is left open where the match is weak. Not every row has a clone size; where given, it reads once, few, many or a size class.

TRBJ2-7,few,TRBV5-6,.,CASSNTARSDEQYF,TGTGCCAGCAGCAATACAGCGAGGAGCGACGAGCAGTACTTC
TRBJ2-3,few,TRBV24-1,.,CATSDSSDLGTQYF,TGTGCCACCAGTGATTCCTCGGACCTAGGTACGCAGTATTTT
TRBJ1-5,.,TRBV6-2/TRBV6-3,.,CASSVGKTRTHQPQHF,TGTGCCAGCAGTGTGGGTAAAACCAGGACACATCAGCCCCAGCATTTT
TRBJ1-1,many,TRBV14,TRBD1,CASSQDPGTGVPTEAFF,TGTGCCAGCAGCCAAGATCCGGGGACAGGGGTCCCCACTGAAGCTTTCTTT
TRBJ1-1,.,TRBV5-6,.,CASSLASRNTEAFF,TGTGCCAGCAGCTTGGCAAGCAGGAACACTGAAGCTTTCTTT
TRBJ1-5,.,TRBV6-2/TRBV6-3,.,CASSPPTDFNQPQHF,TGTGCCAGCAGTCCACCGACAGATTTTAATCAGCCCCAGCATTTT
TRBJ1-3,.,TRBV11-2,.,CASSPGAAGNTIYF,TGTGCCAGCAGCCCCGGGGCAGCTGGAAACACCATATATTTT
TRBJ2-7,.,TRBV12-3/TRBV12-4,.,CASSFFPDGYEQYF,TGTGCCAGCAGTTTCTTCCCGGATGGTTACGAGCAGTACTTC
TRBJ2-3,.,TRBV12-3/TRBV12-4,.,CASSQLQGTPPTDTQYF,TGTGCCAGCAGTCAATTACAGGGCACCCCCCCCACAGATACGCAGTATTTT
TRBJ1-1,few,TRBV5-1,.,CASSLFQGLNTEAFF,TGCGCCAGCAGCTTGTTTCAGGGACTGAACACTGAAGCTTTCTTT
TRBJ1-2,.,TRBV6-8,TRBD1,CASSHGTDYGYTF,TGTGCCAGCAGCCACGGGACAGACTATGGCTACACCTTC
TRBJ2-3,few,TRBV7-9,.,CASSSPPGAADTQYF,TGTGCCAGCAGCTCCCCCCCGGGGGCGGCAGATACGCAGTATTTT
TRBJ2-1,.,TRBV7-9,.,CASSLPPLNEQFF,TGTGCCAGCAGCTTACCCCCCTTAAATGAGCAGTTCTTC
TRBJ1-2,few,TRBV27,.,CASKTGGSGYGYTF,TGTGCCAGCAAGACTGGAGGATCCGGCTATGGCTACACCTTC
TRBJ1-2,.,TRBV7-9,.,CASSLADSYGYTF,TGTGCCAGCAGCTTAGCGGACAGCTATGGCTACACCTTC
TRBJ1-4,few,TRBV12-3/TRBV12-4,.,CASKRAEKLFF,TGTGCCAGCAAGAGGGCGGAAAAACTGTTTTTT
TRBJ2-2,few,TRBV7-9,.,CASSLGGTLNTGELFF,TGTGCCAGCAGCTTAGGAGGGACACTTAACACCGGGGAGCTGTTTTTT
TRBJ1-2,few,TRBV27,.,CASSHRGGQLGYTF,TGTGCCAGCAGTCACCGAGGAGGGCAACTCGGCTACACCTTC
TRBJ1-1,.,TRBV18,.,CASPGGTNTEAFF,TGTGCCAGCCCGGGGGGTACAAACACTGAAGCTTTCTTT
TRBJ2-7,few,TRBV7-2,TRBD1,CASSLGQGAPYEQYF,TGTGCCAGCAGCTTGGGGCAGGGGGCTCCCTACGAGCAGTACTTC
TRBJ1-1,.,TRBV12-3/TRBV12-4,TRBD1,CASSVRTGYTEAFF,TGTGCCAGCAGTGTCCGGACAGGGTACACTGAAGCTTTCTTT
TRBJ1-2,.,TRBV7-9,.,CASSPPGTGNHDYGYTF,TGTGCCAGCAGCCCACCCGGGACGGGCAACCATGACTATGGCTACACCTTC
TRBJ1-5,.,TRBV12-3/TRBV12-4,TRBD1,CASSSGGGQPQHF,TGTGCCAGCAGTTCAGGGGGAGGTCAGCCCCAGCATTTT
TRBJ2-7,many,TRBV7-2,TRBD1,CASSLRPPLQGDEQYF,TGTGCCAGCAGCCTGCGACCGCCGTTACAGGGGGACGAGCAGTACTTC
TRBJ1-2,few,TRBV19,TRBD1,CASSATGNYGYTF,TGTGCCAGTAGTGCGACAGGGAACTATGGCTACACCTTC
TRBJ2-5,.,TRBV6-1,.,CASSPRTHRRETQYF,TGTGCCAGCAGCCCCAGGACCCACAGACGAGAGACCCAGTACTTC
TRBJ2-1,.,TRBV6-6,.,CASSYGDYNEQFF,TGTGCCAGCAGTTACGGGGACTACAATGAGCAGTTCTTC
TRBJ1-2,.,TRBV27,.,CASSLSALGGYTF,TGTGCCAGCAGTTTATCAGCGTTGGGCGGCTACACCTTC
TRBJ2-7,.,TRBV5-1,TRBD1,CASSLGSRGYEQYF,TGCGCCAGCAGCTTGGGGTCCAGGGGGTACGAGCAGTACTTC
TRBJ2-1,.,TRBV6-1,.,CASSEDWRETSYNEQFF,TGTGCCAGCAGTGAAGATTGGAGAGAAACCTCTTACAATGAGCAGTTCTTC
TRBJ1-5,.,TRBV7-2,.,CASSLAPNLSNQPQHF,TGTGCCAGCAGCTTAGCCCCGAACCTTAGCAATCAGCCCCAGCATTTT
TRBJ2-7,.,TRBV7-8,TRBD2,CASSLLVSGGSSYEQYF,TGTGCCAGCAGCCTACTAGTTAGCGGGGGTAGCTCCTACGAGCAGTACTTC
TRBJ1-5,few,TRBV27,.,CASSLGQGRQPQHF,TGTGCCAGCAGTTTGGGGCAGGGGCGTCAGCCCCAGCATTTT
TRBJ2-5,.,TRBV15,.,CATSQGNQETQYF,TGTGCCACCAGCCAAGGTAACCAAGAGACCCAGTACTTC
TRBJ2-3,.,TRBV7-9,.,CASNPPDGGQADTQYF,TGTGCCAGCAACCCACCTGATGGAGGGCAAGCAGATACGCAGTATTTT
TRBJ1-2,.,TRBV5-6,TRBD1,CASSLLRTGNYGYTF,TGTGCCAGCAGCTTGCTCAGGACAGGGAACTATGGCTACACCTTC